This T cell receptor (beta chain) was profiled in a study of blood T cell repertoires in COVID-19. Study information: Specimens from acute and convalescent COVID-19 originated in the United States, Italy and Spain.

Original processing methods: Reference gene primer amplification in the assay estimated nucleated cell counts. This table comes from immunoSEQ multiplex PCR, and its TCRdb copy is limited to in-frame clones, with some not included. V and J calls and clone size are those listed in that table; D and trimming were worked out from the DNA. The sample lists under 200,000 clones, roughly 84% occurring once. Ages ranged from about 18 to 89 years, with residence in about two dozen US areas. Trimming took 5 bases from V and 3 from J; bases not matched to a gene: 8. The CDR3 consists of 15 residues. CDR1 SGHTA and CDR2 FQGNSA come from the germline V gene.

The gene calls are TRBV7-2 and TRBJ1-2, with 8 bases matching TRBD1. This TCR was recovered from a woman aged 30 to 39 who had been exposed to COVID-19. Material: PBMCs or T cells enriched from blood (not recorded which). The CDR3 DNA sequence: TGTGCCAGCAGCCTCTCGACAGGGGATCACTATGGCTACACCTTC. This encodes CASSLSTGDHYGYTF. Full variable domain (outside the CDR3, taken from reference TRBV7-2 and TRBJ1-2): GAGVSQSPSNKVTEKGKDVELRCDPISGHTALYWYRQSLGQGLEFLIYFQGNSAPDKSGLPSDRFSAERTGGSVSTLTIQRTQQEDSAVYLCASSLSTGDHYGYTFGSGTRLTVV.